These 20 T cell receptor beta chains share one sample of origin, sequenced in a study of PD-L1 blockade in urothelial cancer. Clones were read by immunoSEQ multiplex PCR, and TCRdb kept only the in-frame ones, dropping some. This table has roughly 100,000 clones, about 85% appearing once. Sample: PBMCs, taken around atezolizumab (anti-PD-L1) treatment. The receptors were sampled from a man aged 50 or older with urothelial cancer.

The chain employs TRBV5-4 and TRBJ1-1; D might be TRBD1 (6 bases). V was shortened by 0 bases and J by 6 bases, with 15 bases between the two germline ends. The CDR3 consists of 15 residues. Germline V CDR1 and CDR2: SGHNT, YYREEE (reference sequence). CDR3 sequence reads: CASSLEGGLRAEAFF. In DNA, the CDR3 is TGTGCCAGCAGCTTGGAGGGGGGGCTTAGGGCTGAAGCTTTCTTT.

As DNA, the CDR3 is TGTGCCAGCAGTTTTGAGCAGGGGGTAAACACCGGGGAGCTGTTTTTT. The encoded protein is CASSFEQGVNTGELFF. The chain combines TRBV28 with TRBJ2-2; TRBD1 matches 7 bases. J was trimmed by 2 bases and V by 3 bases; bases with no gene match: 6. CDR1 MDHEN and CDR2 SYDVKM come from the germline V gene. The CDR3 runs 16 residues. Full variable domain (outside the CDR3, taken from reference TRBV28 and TRBJ2-2): DVKVTQSSRYLVKRTGEKVFLECVQDMDHENMFWYRQDPGLGLRLIYFSYDVKMKEKGDIPEGYSVSREKKERFSLILESASTNQTSMYLCASSFEQGVNTGELFFGEGSRLTVL.

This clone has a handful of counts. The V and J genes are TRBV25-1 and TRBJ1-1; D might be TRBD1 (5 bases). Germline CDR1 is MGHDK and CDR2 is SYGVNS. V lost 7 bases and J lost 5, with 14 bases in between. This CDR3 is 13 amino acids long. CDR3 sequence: CASISFGGTEAFF. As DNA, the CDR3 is TGTGCCAGCATTTCTTTCGGGGGAACTGAAGCTTTCTTT. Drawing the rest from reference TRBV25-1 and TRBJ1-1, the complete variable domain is EADIYQTPRYLVIGTGKKITLECSQTMGHDKMYWYQQDPGMELHLIHYSYGVNSTEKGDLSSESTVSRIRTEHFPLTLESARPSHTSQYLCASISFGGTEAFFGQGTRLTVV.

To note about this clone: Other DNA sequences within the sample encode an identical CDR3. The CDR3 is CASSIAGGNQPQHF. CDR3 sequence (DNA): TGTGCCAGTAGTATAGCGGGTGGCAATCAGCCCCAGCATTTT. The gene calls are TRBV19 and TRBJ1-5; no reliable D call. Germline V gene sequence: CDR1 LNHDA, CDR2 SQIVND (reference sequence). V gave up 1 base and J gave up 2 bases, with 6 bases separating them. This CDR3 is 14 amino acids long.

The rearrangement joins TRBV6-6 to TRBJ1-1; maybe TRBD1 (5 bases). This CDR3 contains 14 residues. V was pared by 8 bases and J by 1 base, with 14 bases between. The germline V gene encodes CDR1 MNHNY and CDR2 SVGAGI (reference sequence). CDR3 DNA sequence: TGTGCCAGCGTGTATTGGGGCCCGAACACTGAAGCTTTCTTT. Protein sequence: CASVYWGPNTEAFF.

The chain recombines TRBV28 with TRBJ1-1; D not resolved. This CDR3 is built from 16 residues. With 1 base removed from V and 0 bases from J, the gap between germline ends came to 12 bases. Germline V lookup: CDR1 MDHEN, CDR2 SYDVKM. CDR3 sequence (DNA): TGTGCCAGCAGTTTATCTGAGGGTCTGATGAACACTGAAGCTTTCTTT. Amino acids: CASSLSEGLMNTEAFF.

The CDR3 loop is CASSGYRVLKNIQYF. Written as DNA, the CDR3 is TGTGCCAGTAGTGGATACAGGGTTCTGAAAAACATTCAGTACTTC. The chain recombines TRBV19 with TRBJ2-4; a weak D match, TRBD1 (6 bases). Trimming took 5 bases from V and 4 from J, leaving 15 bases between them. Germline lookup yields CDR1 LNHDA and CDR2 SQIVND (reference sequence). CDR3 length equals 15 residues.

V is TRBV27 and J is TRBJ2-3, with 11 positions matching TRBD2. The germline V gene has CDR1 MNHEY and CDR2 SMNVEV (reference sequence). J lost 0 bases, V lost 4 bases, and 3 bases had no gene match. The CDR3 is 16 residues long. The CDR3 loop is CASSSWTSGSTDTQYF. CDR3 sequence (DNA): TGTGCCAGCAGTTCCTGGACTAGCGGGAGCACAGATACGCAGTATTTT.

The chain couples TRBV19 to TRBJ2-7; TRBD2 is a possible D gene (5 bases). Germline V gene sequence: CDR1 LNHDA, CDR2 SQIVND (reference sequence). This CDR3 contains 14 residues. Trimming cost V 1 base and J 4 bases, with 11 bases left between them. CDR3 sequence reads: CASSIASGGYEQYF. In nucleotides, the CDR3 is TGTGCCAGTAGTATAGCGTCGGGCGGGTACGAGCAGTACTTC. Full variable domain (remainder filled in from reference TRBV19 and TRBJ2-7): DGGITQSPKYLFRKEGQNVTLSCEQNLNHDAMYWYRQDPGQGLRLIYYSQIVNDFQKGDIAEGYSVSREKKESFPLTVTSAQKNPTAFYLCASSIASGGYEQYFGPGTRLTVT.

The CDR3 region is CASSPRSGAYGYTF. DNA of the CDR3: TGTGCCAGCAGTCCCCGATCAGGGGCCTATGGCTACACCTTC. This chain links TRBV27 with TRBJ1-2; tentatively, D is TRBD1 (6 bases). The CDR3 is 14 residues long. CDR1 is MNHEY and CDR2 is SMNVEV in the germline V gene (reference sequence). Trimming left V 5 bases short and J 4 bases short, with 14 bases between.

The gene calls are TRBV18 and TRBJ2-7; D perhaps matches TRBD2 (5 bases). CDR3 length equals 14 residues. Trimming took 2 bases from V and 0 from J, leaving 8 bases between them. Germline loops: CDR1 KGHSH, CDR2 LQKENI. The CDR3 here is CASSPGSYSYEQYF. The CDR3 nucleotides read TGTGCCAGCTCACCAGGGAGCTACTCCTACGAGCAGTACTTC.

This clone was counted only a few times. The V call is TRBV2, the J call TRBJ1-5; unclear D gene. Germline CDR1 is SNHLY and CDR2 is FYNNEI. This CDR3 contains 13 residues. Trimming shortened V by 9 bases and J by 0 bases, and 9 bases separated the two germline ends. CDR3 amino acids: CASTLSSNQPQHF. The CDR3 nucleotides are TGTGCCAGTACATTAAGTAGCAATCAGCCCCAGCATTTT.

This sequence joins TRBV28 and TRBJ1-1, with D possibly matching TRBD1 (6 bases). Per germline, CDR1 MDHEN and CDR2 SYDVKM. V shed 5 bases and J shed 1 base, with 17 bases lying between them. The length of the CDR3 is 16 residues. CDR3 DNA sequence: TGTGCCAGCAGTCTCCCTCGGACAGAGGGGAACACTGAAGCTTTCTTT. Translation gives CASSLPRTEGNTEAFF.

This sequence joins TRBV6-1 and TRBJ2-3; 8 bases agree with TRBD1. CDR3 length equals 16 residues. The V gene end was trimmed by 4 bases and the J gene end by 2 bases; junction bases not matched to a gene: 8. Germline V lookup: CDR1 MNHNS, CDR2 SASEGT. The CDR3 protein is CASSARQGWVTDTQYF. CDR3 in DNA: TGTGCCAGCAGTGCCCGACAGGGGTGGGTCACAGATACGCAGTATTTT.

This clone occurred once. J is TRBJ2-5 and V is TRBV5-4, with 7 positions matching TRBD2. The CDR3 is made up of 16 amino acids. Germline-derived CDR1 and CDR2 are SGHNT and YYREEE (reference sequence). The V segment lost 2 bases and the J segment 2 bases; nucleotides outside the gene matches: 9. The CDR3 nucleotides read TGTGCCAGCAGCTTTTGGCCTAGCGGAGTGCAAGAGACCCAGTACTTC. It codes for CASSFWPSGVQETQYF.

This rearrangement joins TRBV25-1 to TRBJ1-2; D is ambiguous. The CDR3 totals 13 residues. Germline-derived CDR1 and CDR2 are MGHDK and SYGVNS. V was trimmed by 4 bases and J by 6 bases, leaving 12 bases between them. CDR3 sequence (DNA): TGTGCCAGCAGTGCCCCAGGCGCCCATGGCTACACCTTC. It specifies CASSAPGAHGYTF.

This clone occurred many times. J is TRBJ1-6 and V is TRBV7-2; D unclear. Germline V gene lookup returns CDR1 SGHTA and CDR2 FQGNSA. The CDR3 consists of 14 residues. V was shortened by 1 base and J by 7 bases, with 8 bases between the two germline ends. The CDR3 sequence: CASSLDFINSPLHF. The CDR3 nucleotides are TGTGCCAGCAGCTTAGATTTCATCAATTCACCCCTCCACTTT.

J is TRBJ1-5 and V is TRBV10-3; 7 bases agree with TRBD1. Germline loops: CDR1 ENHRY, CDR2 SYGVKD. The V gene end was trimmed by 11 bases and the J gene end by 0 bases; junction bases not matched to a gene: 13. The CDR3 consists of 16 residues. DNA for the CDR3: TGTGCCGTCGGGCGGGGACGACAGGGTAGCAATCAGCCCCAGCATTTT. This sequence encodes CAVGRGRQGSNQPQHF.

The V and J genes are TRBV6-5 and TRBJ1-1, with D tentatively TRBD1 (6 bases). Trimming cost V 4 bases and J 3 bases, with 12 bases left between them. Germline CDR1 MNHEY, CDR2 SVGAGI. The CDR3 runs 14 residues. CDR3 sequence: CASSFRGSDTEAFF. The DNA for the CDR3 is TGTGCCAGCAGTTTCAGGGGTTCGGACACTGAAGCTTTCTTT.

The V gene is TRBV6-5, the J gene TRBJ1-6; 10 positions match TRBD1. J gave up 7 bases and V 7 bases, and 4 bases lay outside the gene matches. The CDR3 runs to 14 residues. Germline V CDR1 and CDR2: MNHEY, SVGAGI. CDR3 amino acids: CASKRGQGNSPLHF. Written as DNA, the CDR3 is TGTGCCAGCAAGCGGGGACAGGGGAATTCACCCCTCCACTTT.